The rows below give T cell receptor beta chains drawn from one sample of a study of blood T cell repertoires in COVID-19. Repertoires were generated with immunoSEQ multiplex PCR, while TCRdb's copy carries only in-frame clones and drops some. The data contain some 64,000 clones, roughly 79% of them singletons. The source material was peripheral blood. The receptors here all came from a woman in her fifties or sixties with acute or convalescent COVID-19. The CDR3 runs from the conserved cysteine through the conserved F or W. D genes are given only for firm matches. Clone size appears in some rows only: once, few, many, or a class for an expanded clone.

>many|-|TRBJ2-7|TRBV30
TGCGTAGTCGACGAGCAGTACTTC
CVVDEQYF
>-|TRBD1|TRBJ1-6|TRBV7-2
TGTGCCAGCAGCAGAACAGGGGGCGGGTCACCCCTCCACTTT
CASSRTGGGSPLHF
>-|-|TRBJ1-5|TRBV5-8
TGTGCCAGCACCCTTCAGGGCCCCAATCAGCCCCAGCATTTT
CASTLQGPNQPQHF
>-|TRBD1|TRBJ1-5|TRBV18
TGTGCCAGCTCACCCCAGGGGGCAAGCAATCAGCCCCAGCATTTT
CASSPQGASNQPQHF
>-|-|TRBJ2-3|TRBV7-2
TGTGCCAGCAGCTTAGGTCCAGGGTCAGATACGCAGTATTTT
CASSLGPGSDTQYF
>-|-|TRBJ2-2|TRBV25-1
-
CASSPDNRRAGELFF
>-|-|TRBJ1-1|TRBV25-1
TGTGCCAGCAGTGACAGTATGAACACTGAAGCTTTCTTT
CASSDSMNTEAFF
>-|TRBD2|TRBJ2-2|TRBV7-2
TGTGCCAGCAGCTTGGGAGCGGGGGGGACCGGGGAGCTGTTTTTT
CASSLGAGGTGELFF
>few|-|TRBJ2-7|TRBV7-7
TGTGCTAGCAGCTTTGGGCCGATTACCTCCTCCTACGAGCAGTACTTC
CASSFGPITSSYEQYF
>-|-|TRBJ1-3|TRBV10-1
TGCGCCAGCAGTAAAGGGGAAAATGGAAACACCATATATTTT
CASSKGENGNTIYF
>-|-|TRBJ1-2|TRBV28
TGTGCCAGCAGACGGAGGGACGGGGGACCTAACTATGGCTACACCTTC
CASRRRDGGPNYGYTF
>few|TRBD1|TRBJ1-5|TRBV2
TGTGCCAGCAGTTCCGGGACAGGCGGGAATCAGCCCCAGCATTTT
CASSSGTGGNQPQHF
>-|TRBD1|TRBJ1-5|TRBV7-2
TGTGCCAGCAGCGACAGGGCGCATCAGCCCCAGCATTTT
CASSDRAHQPQHF
>-|-|TRBJ2-5|TRBV5-6
TGTGCCAGCAGCTTGCGTGGGACTCAGGAGACCCAGTACTTC
CASSLRGTQETQYF
>-|TRBD1|TRBJ1-6|TRBV30
TGTGCCTGGACGGAGAGACAGGGCAATTCACCCCTCCACTTT
CAWTERQGNSPLHF
>-|-|TRBJ1-1|TRBV29-1
TGCAGCGTTGTAGGGGTTGCAGCTTTCTTT
CSVVGVAAFF
>-|TRBD1|TRBJ2-1|TRBV4-2
TGTGCCAGCAGCCTCGGACAGGGTTCGGTTGATGAGCAGTTCTTC
CASSLGQGSVDEQFF